This section outlines one T cell receptor beta chain sequence together with its context. Its antigen is still unknown. Qualities for individual bases were not recorded, and no much larger clone is one base off. V loses 0 bases at its end and J loses 6 bases; junction bases beyond the gene matches: 3. The CDR3 sequence holds 15 residues, the cysteine and phenylalanine included. CDR3 DNA only is kept here, 45 bases in frame from base 1. The germline V gene specifies LGHNA as CDR1 and YSLEER as CDR2. Whole blood was collected in K2EDTA tubes by collaborating institutions according to the institutions' own protocols. Collaborator samples were shipped for TCRbeta analysis as frozen whole blood, isolated PBMCs, or DNA extracted from either sample type. The data belong to a study of blood T cell repertoires in COVID-19 (dated by TCRdb to 2019 to 2021). Looking at the study overall: The collaborator samples originated in the United States, Italy and Spain and spanned the acute and convalescent phases of COVID-19. The prospective study material was composed of cDNA or gDNA derived from T cells, B-cell-depleted T cells, or PBMCs. The samples were drawn from two sources: the first 160 participants of the ongoing ImmuneRACE study, and over 950 subjects contributed by 6 global collaborators. Deeply sampled blood TCRbeta repertoires from subjects exposed to, actively infected with, or recovered from COVID-19 were included in the dataset. Where available, HLA class I and class II types were taken from metadata supplied by the sample provider and were not determined by assay-based typing. A freely available public database, intended as a resource for researchers studying the immune response to SARS-CoV-2, is where the repertoires were released. The sample metadata nearly always contained a de-identified subject ID, COVID-19 status, age in years and sex.

Findings and caveats that apply to the study as a whole: The quantity of clinical and demographic metadata differed by source and by participant and was supplied without curation.

TCRbeta CDR3 regions were amplified from genomic DNA by means of the immunoSEQ Assay, a bias-controlled multiplex PCR. Concerning the study's data processing: The number of nucleated cells in each sample was estimated by amplification of reference gene primers within the assay. Sequence reads were collapsed and filtered to measure the absolute abundance of every unique TCRbeta CDR3 rearrangement. For each sample, productive Simpson clonality was calculated by taking the square root of Simpson's diversity index across productive rearrangements. TCRdb limited this immuneACCESS table to in-frame rearrangements with V and J called. A share of clones is missing; checked studies link under half to unresolved V genes, and the rest is unexplained. V and J calls and clone size follow that table, whereas D and trimming were derived from the DNA. The sample contains 130,000 or so clones, around 83% of them found a single time. The top ten hold 5.5% to 6% of the sample.

This sequence was found in an elderly man with active or convalescent COVID-19. Specimen: peripheral blood. The chain is encoded by TRBV4-3 joined to TRBJ2-1, with 9 bases aligning to TRBD2. The sequence in DNA is TGCGCCAGCAGCCAAGACGGACTAGCGATCAATGAGCAGTTCTTC. Protein translation: CASSQDGLAINEQFF.